This TCR beta chain was sequenced during a study of CD8+CD57+ T cells in acquired aplastic anemia. Patients sequenced had flow cytometry evidence of CD8+CD57+ cell expansion. The junction had 8 bases not matched to a gene; V was cut back by 2 bases and J by 7 bases. The CDR3 runs 16 residues. In germline, CDR1 is DFQATT, CDR2 SNEGSKA (reference sequence). Genomic DNA constituted the template upon which TCR beta VDJ and CDR3 profiling was performed. TCRdb called the reads again in MiXCR, with one record for every CDR3 protein. The sample lists about 180,000 distinct CDR3 sequences; over 40% were seen once.

The receptor was derived from a human donor with aplastic anemia. The chain uses TRBV20-1 and TRBJ2-1; 13 bases align to TRBD2. Material for sequencing was sorted CD4+, CD8+, or CD8+CD57+ T cells (not recorded which) from PBMCs. CDR3 nucleotide sequence: TGCAGTGCTAGATATCGCACTAGCGGGAGGGTAAATGAGCAGTTCTTC. Its protein is CSARYRTSGRVNEQFF.